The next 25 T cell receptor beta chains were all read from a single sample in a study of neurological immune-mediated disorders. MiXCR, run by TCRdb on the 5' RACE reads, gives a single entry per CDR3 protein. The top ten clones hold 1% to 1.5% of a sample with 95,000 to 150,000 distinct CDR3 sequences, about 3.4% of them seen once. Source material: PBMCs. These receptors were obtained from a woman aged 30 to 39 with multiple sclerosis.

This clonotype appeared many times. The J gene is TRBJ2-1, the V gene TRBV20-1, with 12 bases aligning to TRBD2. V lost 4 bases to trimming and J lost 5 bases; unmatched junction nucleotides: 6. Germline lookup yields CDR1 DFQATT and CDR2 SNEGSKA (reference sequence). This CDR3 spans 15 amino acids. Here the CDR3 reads CSAIGLAGPNNEQFF. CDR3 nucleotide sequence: TGCAGTGCTATCGGACTAGCGGGACCCAACAATGAGCAGTTCTTC.

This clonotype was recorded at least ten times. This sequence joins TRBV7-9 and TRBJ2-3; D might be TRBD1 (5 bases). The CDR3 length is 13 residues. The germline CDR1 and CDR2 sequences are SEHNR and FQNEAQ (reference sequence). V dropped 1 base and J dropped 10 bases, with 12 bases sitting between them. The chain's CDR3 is CASSLVVQGSQYF. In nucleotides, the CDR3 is TGTGCCAGCAGCTTAGTGGTTCAGGGTTCGCAGTATTTT.

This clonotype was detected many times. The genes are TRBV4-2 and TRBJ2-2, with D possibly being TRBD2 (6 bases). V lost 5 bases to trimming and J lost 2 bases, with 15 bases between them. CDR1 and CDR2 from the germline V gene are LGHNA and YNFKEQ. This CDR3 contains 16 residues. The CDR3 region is CASSELATENTGELFF. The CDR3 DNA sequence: TGTGCCAGCAGCGAGCTAGCGACCGAAAACACCGGGGAGCTGTTTTTT.

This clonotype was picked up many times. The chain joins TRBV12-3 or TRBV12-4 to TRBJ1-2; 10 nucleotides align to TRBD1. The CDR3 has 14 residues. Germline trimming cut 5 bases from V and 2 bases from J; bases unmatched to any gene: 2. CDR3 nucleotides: TGTGCCAGCAGTCCGGGACAGGGGAACTATGGCTACACCTTC. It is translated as CASSPGQGNYGYTF.

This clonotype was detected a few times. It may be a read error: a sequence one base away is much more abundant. DNA for the CDR3: TGCAGTGCTAGTCAGGGTGCGGGTCAGCACCAGCATTTT. Translated, it gives CSASQGAGQHQHF. The chain has TRBV20-1 and TRBJ1-5; D is possibly TRBD1 (5 bases). The length of the CDR3 is 13 residues. Per the germline V gene, CDR1 is DFQATT and CDR2 is SNEGSKA (reference sequence).

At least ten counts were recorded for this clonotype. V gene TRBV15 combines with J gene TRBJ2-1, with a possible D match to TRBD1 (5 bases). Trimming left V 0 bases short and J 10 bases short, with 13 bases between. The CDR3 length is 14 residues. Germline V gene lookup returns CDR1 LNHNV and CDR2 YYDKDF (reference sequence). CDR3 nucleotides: TGTGCCACCAGCAGAGATCTACAGGCCGGCGAGCAGTTCTTC. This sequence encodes CATSRDLQAGEQFF.

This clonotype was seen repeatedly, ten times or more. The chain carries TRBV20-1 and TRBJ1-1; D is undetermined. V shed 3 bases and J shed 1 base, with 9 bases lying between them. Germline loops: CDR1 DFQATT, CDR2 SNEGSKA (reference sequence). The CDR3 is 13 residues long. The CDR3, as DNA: TGCAGTGCTAGGACACCGCGGAACACTGAAGCTTTCTTT. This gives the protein CSARTPRNTEAFF.

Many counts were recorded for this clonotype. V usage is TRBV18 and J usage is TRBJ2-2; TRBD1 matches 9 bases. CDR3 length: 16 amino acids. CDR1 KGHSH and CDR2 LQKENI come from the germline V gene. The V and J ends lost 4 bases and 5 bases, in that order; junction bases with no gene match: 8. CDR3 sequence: CASSRKTGQGTGELFF. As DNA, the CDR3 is TGTGCCAGCTCACGGAAGACGGGACAGGGTACCGGGGAGCTGTTTTTT.

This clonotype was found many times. CDR3 amino acids: CASSQPGQGDYGYTF. CDR3 DNA: TGCGCCAGCAGCCAACCCGGACAGGGAGACTATGGCTACACCTTC. V usage is TRBV4-1 and J usage is TRBJ1-2, with 8 positions matching TRBD1. CDR3 length: 15 amino acids. J gave up 3 bases and V 2 bases, and 5 bases lay outside the gene matches. In germline, CDR1 is MGHRA, CDR2 YSYEKL.

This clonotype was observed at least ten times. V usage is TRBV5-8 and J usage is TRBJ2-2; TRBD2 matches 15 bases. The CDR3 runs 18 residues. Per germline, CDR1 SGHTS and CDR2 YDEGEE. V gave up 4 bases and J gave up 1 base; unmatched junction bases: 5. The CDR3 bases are TGTGCCAGCAGCCGCGGACTAGCGGGAGGGGTGAACACCGGGGAGCTGTTTTTT. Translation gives CASSRGLAGGVNTGELFF.

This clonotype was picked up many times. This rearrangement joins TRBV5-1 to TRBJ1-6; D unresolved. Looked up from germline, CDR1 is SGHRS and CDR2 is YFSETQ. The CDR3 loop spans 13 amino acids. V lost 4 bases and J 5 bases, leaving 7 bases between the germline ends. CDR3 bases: TGCGCCAGCAGCGCCCGGGATAATTCACCCCTCCACTTT. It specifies CASSARDNSPLHF.

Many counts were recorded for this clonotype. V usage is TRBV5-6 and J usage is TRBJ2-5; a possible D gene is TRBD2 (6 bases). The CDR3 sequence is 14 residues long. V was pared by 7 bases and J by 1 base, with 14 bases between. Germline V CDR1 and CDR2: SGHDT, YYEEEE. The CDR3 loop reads CASGRQGLQETQYF. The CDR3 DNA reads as TGTGCCAGCGGACGGCAGGGACTCCAAGAGACCCAGTACTTC.

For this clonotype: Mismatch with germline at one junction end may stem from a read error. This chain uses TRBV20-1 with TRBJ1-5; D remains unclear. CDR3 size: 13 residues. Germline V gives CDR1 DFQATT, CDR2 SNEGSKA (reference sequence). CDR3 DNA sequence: TGCAGTGCTGGCGAGTCTGGCAATAAGACCCAGAATTTT. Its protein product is CSAGESGNKTQNF.

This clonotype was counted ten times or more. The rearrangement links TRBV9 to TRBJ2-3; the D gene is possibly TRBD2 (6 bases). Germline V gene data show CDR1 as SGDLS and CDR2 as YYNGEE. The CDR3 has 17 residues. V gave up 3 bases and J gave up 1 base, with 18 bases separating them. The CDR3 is CASSESARRGGTDTQYF. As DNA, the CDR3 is TGTGCCAGCAGCGAGAGCGCCAGGCGCGGGGGCACAGATACGCAGTATTTT. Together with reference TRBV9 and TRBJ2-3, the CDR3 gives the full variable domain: DSGVTQTPKHLITATGQRVTLRCSPRSGDLSVYWYQQSLDQGLQFLIQYYNGEERAKGNILERFSAQQFPDLHSELNLSSLELGDSALYFCASSESARRGGTDTQYFGPGTRLTVL.

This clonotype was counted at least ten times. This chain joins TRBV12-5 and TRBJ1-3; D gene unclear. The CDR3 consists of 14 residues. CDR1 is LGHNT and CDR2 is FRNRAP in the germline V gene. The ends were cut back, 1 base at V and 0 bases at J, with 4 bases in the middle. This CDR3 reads CASGLGNSGNTIYF. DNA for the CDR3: TGTGCTAGTGGTTTGGGCAACTCTGGAAACACCATATATTTT.

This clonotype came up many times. In DNA, the CDR3 is TGTGCCAGCAGTGACTCGCCGGTTGGGACAGATACGCAGTATTTT. This gives the protein CASSDSPVGTDTQYF. The rearrangement joins TRBV6-4 to TRBJ2-3, with D unclear. This CDR3 has 15 residues. Germline V gene lookup returns CDR1 MRHNA and CDR2 SNTAGT. Trimming took 0 bases from V and 3 from J, leaving 10 bases between them.

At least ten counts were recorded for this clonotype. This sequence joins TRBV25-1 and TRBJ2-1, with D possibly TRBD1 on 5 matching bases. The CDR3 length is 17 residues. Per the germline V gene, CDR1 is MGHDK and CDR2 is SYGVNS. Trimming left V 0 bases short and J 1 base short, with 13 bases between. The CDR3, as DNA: TGTGCCAGCAGTGAATATGTAGGGGTAGGGTCCTACAATGAGCAGTTCTTC. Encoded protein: CASSEYVGVGSYNEQFF. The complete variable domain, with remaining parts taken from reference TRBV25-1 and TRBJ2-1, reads EADIYQTPRYLVIGTGKKITLECSQTMGHDKMYWYQQDPGMELHLIHYSYGVNSTEKGDLSSESTVSRIRTEHFPLTLESARPSHTSQYLCASSEYVGVGSYNEQFFGPGTRLTVL.

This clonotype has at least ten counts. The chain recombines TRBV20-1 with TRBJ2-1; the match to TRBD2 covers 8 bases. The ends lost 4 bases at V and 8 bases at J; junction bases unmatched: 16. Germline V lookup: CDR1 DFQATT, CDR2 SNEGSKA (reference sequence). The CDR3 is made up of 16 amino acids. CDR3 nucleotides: TGCAGTGCTACCACTCCCACGCTAGCGGGTGGGGATGAGCAGTTCTTC. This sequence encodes CSATTPTLAGGDEQFF.

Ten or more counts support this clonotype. The CDR3 loop is CASSLDVTSGANVLTF. CDR3 coding DNA: TGCGCCAGCAGCTTGGACGTAACCTCTGGGGCCAACGTCCTGACTTTC. The V call is TRBV5-1, the J call TRBJ2-6; D call uncertain. Per germline, CDR1 SGHRS and CDR2 YFSETQ. The CDR3 has 16 residues. The V and J ends lost 0 bases and 0 bases respectively, with 7 bases between them.

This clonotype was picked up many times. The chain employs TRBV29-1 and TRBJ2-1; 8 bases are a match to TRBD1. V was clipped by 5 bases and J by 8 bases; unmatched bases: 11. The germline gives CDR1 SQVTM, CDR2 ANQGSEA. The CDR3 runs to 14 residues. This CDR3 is CSVLGQGARDEQFF. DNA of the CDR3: TGCAGCGTTCTTGGACAGGGAGCCAGGGATGAGCAGTTCTTC.

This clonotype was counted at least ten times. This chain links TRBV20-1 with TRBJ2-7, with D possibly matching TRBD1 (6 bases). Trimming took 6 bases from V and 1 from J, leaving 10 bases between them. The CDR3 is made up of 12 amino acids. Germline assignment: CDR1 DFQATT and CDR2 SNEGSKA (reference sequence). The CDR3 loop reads CSAGDISYEQYF. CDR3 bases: TGCAGTGCAGGGGACATTTCCTACGAGCAGTACTTC.

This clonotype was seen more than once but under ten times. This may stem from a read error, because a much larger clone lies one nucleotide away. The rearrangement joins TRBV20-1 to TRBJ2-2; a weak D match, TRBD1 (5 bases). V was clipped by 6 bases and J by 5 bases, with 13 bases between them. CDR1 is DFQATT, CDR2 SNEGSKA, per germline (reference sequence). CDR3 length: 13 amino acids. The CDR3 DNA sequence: TGCAGTGCAGTAACCAGGGCGACCGGGGAGCTGTTTTTT. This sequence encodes CSAVTRATGELFF.

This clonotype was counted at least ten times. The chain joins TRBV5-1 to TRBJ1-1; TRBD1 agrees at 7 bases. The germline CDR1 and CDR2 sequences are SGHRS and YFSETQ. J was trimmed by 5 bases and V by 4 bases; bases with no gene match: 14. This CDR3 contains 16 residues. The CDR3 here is CASSVWGARGATEAFF. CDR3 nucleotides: TGCGCCAGCAGCGTCTGGGGGGCCAGGGGGGCTACTGAAGCTTTCTTT.

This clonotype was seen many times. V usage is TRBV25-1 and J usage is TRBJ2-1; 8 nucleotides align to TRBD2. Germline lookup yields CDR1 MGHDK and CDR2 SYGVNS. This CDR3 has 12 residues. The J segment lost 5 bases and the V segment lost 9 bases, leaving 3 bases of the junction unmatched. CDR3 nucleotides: TGTGCCAGACTAGCGGAGCACAATGAGCAGTTCTTC. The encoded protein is CARLAEHNEQFF.

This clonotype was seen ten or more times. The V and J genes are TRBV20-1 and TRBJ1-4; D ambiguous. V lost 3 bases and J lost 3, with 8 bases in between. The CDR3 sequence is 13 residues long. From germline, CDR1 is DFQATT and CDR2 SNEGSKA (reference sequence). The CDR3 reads CSARFSSNEKLFF. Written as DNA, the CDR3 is TGCAGTGCTAGGTTTTCTTCTAATGAAAAACTGTTTTTT.